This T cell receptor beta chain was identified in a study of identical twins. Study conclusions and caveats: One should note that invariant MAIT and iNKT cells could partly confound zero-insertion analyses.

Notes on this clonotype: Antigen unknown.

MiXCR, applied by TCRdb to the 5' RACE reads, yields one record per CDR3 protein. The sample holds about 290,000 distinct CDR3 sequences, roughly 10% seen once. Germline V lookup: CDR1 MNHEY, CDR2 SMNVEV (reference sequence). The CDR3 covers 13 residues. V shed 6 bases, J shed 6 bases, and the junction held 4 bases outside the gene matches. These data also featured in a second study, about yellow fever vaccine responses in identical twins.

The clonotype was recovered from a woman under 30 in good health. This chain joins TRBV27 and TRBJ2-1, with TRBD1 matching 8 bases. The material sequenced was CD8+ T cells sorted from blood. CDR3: CASSWDRINEQFF. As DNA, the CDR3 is TGTGCCAGCAGCTGGGACAGGATCAATGAGCAGTTCTTC.